This T cell receptor (beta chain) emerged from a study of cytomegalovirus exposure and HLA in healthy donors (TCRdb year 2017). Looking at the study overall: An earlier analysis of a few hundred of the donors reported 276 Gb of sequence data and 95 million to 120 million unique TCR beta sequences obtained from about 200 million T cells. About 280 gigabases of sequencing data and approximately 92 million unique TCR sequences made up an early release that covered several hundred HLA-typed donors. The genetic ancestry cluster associated with self-reported Caucasian donors included about 84% of the roughly 360 genotyped donors. The study aimed to test whether cataloging public T cell receptors could reveal signatures of past pathogen exposure. The study profiled the T cell repertoires of more than 500 subjects by immunosequencing and related them to cytomegalovirus serostatus. In addition to the first cohort of roughly 670 subjects, a separate validation cohort of 120 different subjects was used. The study combined high-throughput TCR immunosequencing, statistical association of individual TCRs with disease status, and machine learning to predict cytomegalovirus infection status. A later analysis re-analyzed previously published TCR beta repertoires from roughly 690 donors and added high-resolution HLA genotyping to study TCR occurrence patterns. In the later analysis, no new phenotypic data were used to find candidate immune exposures; instead, reliance was placed on TCR beta sequences and their occurrence across donors. An earlier analysis of 587 of the donors used high-throughput TCR beta sequencing to judge whether each TCR beta V gene segment behaved as functional or pseudogenic. Alongside the repertoire data, information on donor age, sex, ethnicity and CMV serostatus was compiled. A later genetic analysis used genome-wide SNP genotypes for 398 of the 666 donors, treating that subset as a discovery cohort. Every discovery cohort repertoire had been produced on one sequencing platform. HLA typing included class I and class II loci at four-digit resolution. The number of donors typed differed by locus, with roughly 620-630 for A, B, C, DRB1 and DQB1, roughly 550 for DQA1, 600 to 610 for DPA1, and some 440 for DPB1. Roughly five DR-DQ haplotypes were treated as single units for association and clustering because of strong linkage in the cohort. Among under 450 genotyped donors of the cohort, an average of around 240,000 unique TCR beta nucleotide sequences were sequenced per donor, roughly 18% of them non-productive. What the work shows at the level of the full study, not this receptor alone: Correlated functional status among segregating V segments might be attributable to linkage disequilibrium, but an unknown experimental factor could not be ruled out. Specific HLA alleles were associated with some 15,000 TCR beta sequences at a false discovery rate of 0.05 in a later analysis. Some IMGT-functional V segments, including TRBV6-2 and TRBV6-3, could not be told apart with the 87-base-pair reads, so those segments were excluded. Because counts were too low, roughly 16 rarely observed V segments, including chromosome 9 orphons, were left out of the earlier analysis of 500 to 750 of the donors. In both the original and validation cohorts, the classifier was reported to diagnose cytomegalovirus status with high specificity and sensitivity. In a later analysis, most CMV-associated TCR beta chains were found to appear HLA-restricted, with HLA associations seemingly driven largely by CMV exposure. A later genetic analysis associated a missense DCLRE1C variant with V-gene and J-gene trimming of TCR beta chains, and an independent cohort replicated the association. Most TCR sequences were observed very rarely across donors, whereas some public TCRs were present in many individuals. The study gave a list of about 160 TCR beta chains associated with cytomegalovirus. Sequencing depth was assumed to be roughly uniform across donors in the presence/absence analyses, though that assumption may not hold. Strong co-occurrence of HLA alleles, especially DR and DQ, made assigning TCR associations to individual alleles difficult. A further reported finding was that TCR beta sequences accurately predicted the HLA-A and HLA-B alleles for most subjects in the first cohort. In vitro tests confirmed that a few of the cytomegalovirus-associated TCR beta chains recognize cytomegalovirus antigens. Because HLA typing was unavailable for some donors at each locus, only the typed subset was used in association tests. In an earlier analysis of some 540 of the donors, most TCR beta V segments appeared in productive rearrangements about 87% or about 30% of the time, broadly matching IMGT annotations. The only immune exposure information available for the cohort was CMV serostatus. According to the authors, the approach could potentially be generalized to other disease states and immunological phenotypes. A later analysis found that TCR association rates varied across HLA loci, with DRB1 alleles showing the most associated TCRs and HLA-C alleles the fewest. A later genetic analysis reported fewer N-insertions in productive TCRs among donors in an Asian-associated ancestry cluster than the roughly 650-donor mean. A cluster of highly shared sequence variants was judged likely to represent a technical artifact of the sequencing pipeline. In a later analysis, HLA-associated TCR beta chains showed more clonal expansion and lower generation probabilities than non-associated chains that were equally common. Only TCR beta chains were sequenced in this cohort, and the absence of alpha or paired-chain data limited detectable features. A later analysis reported that several top co-occurrence clusters appeared linked to parvovirus B19, influenza, CMV and Epstein-Barr virus.

V and J lose 1 base and 7 bases, and a span of 14 bases separates them. The CDR3 spans 15 residues, from the cysteine through the phenylalanine. CDR3 DNA is the only sequence kept; it has 45 bases, read in frame from the first base. The CDR1 and CDR2 encoded by the germline V gene are MDHEN and SYDVKM. The library was built by means of the immunoSEQ multiplex PCR assay. For the multiplex PCR, a mixture combining 60 forward primers for TCR Vbeta segments and 13 reverse primers for TCR Jbeta segments was used. Amplification of the CDR3 region of rearranged TCR beta genes was performed with a multiplex PCR assay on genomic DNA. The amplified TCR beta libraries were sequenced on the Illumina HiSeq System as 87-base-pair reads. On the authors' methods: A later analysis counted tens of millions of unique TCR beta chains across the 550 to 750 repertoires, and some 11 million of these chains were shared by at least two donors. A nearest-neighbor algorithm error-corrected the raw reads and collapsed the reads into unique sequences, merging closely related sequences to remove PCR and sequencing errors. To assign V, D and J gene segments, CDR3 sequences were aligned to IMGT reference sequences. For a sequence to be retained, at least a six-nucleotide match to both a V gene segment and a J gene segment was required. Rearrangements were called productive when the CDR3 lacked stop codons and stayed in frame with V and J; all others were non-productive. Following IMGT convention, CDR3 was defined as the stretch from the second conserved V-encoded cysteine to the conserved J-encoded phenylalanine. The earlier analysis of a few hundred of the donors excluded any sequence lacking an unambiguous match to a single V gene segment. An earlier analysis of a few hundred of the donors classified V segments as functional when productive rearrangements were above 56.7% and as segregating when the standard deviation between donors was above 5%. A statistical classification framework was built to diagnose cytomegalovirus status from the catalog of TCR beta chain sequences. In a later analysis, V and J genes were assigned by comparing TCR nucleotide sequences against IMGT/GENE-DB human TR gene sequences. Using the TCRdist pipeline, a later analysis assigned CDR3 sequences along with most-parsimonious VDJ recombination scenarios. In a later analysis, each TCR beta chain was defined by its CDR3 amino acid sequence together with its V-gene family, and reads lacking a unique V-gene family were excluded. To address suspected cross-contamination and a sequencing artifact, a later analysis removed a few hundred highly shared, low-generation-probability nucleotide sequences. In a later analysis, a clonal expansion index for each public chain was calculated from normalized within-repertoire ranks of inferred template counts. In a later analysis, generation probabilities were computed using a VDJ recombination model fitted to out-of-frame rearrangements, and the results were checked against IGoR. Hypergeometric tests were used in a later analysis to score TCR-TCR, TCR-HLA and TCR-CMV co-occurrence, with a repertoire-size bias correction applied to the TCR pairs. False discovery rates were estimated in a later analysis by permuting HLA or CMV assignments 20 times. A later analysis grouped co-occurring TCRs with DBSCAN, adding TCRdist sequence similarity when clustering within HLA-allele-positive subsets. Co-occurrence clustering excluded repertoires with fewer than 30,000 or more than 120,000 public chains, plus five with anomalous nucleotide sharing. TCRdb mirrors the immuneACCESS table, restricted to in-frame sequences. Some clones are absent from its copies; in checked studies, under half trace to an unresolved V gene, and the reason for the others is unknown. The DNA was the basis for D and trimming; V, J and clone size are from that table. The sample yields around 130,000 clones; 88% were counted once. Of the sample, 0.45% to 0.6% is held by the ten largest clones.

This clone occurred a few times. What antigen it recognizes has not been identified. Base qualities are not at hand, and no much larger clone is one base apart. The cohort comprised around 700 healthy bone marrow donors. At the time of sampling, all cohort members were nominally healthy, though unrecorded immune exposures were likely present. The donor was CMV seronegative and belonged to the group of more than 300 seronegative cohort members. A peripheral blood sample was provided by each donor, and peripheral blood mononuclear cells were used for TCR beta sequencing. The Qiagen DNeasy Blood Extraction Kit was used to extract genomic DNA from the blood cell samples.

This receptor was identified in a woman between 35 and 50 years old in good health and CMV-seronegative. The V and J segments used are TRBV28 and TRBJ1-3; the D segment could be TRBD1, given 6 matching bases. The sample comprised PBMCs. The encoded CDR3 is CASSLLAVQGNTIYF. The DNA is as follows: TGTGCCAGCAGTTTATTAGCCGTCCAGGGGAACACCATATATTTT.